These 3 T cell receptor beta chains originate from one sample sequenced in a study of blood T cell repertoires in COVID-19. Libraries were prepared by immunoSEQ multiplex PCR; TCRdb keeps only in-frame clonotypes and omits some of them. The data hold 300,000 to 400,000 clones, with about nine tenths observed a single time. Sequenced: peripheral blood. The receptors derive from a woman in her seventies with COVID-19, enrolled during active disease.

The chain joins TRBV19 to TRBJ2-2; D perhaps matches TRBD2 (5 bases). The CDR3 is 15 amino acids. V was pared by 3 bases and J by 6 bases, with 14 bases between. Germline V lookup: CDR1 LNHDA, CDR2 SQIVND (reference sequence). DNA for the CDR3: TGTGCCAGTAGTATCCAAGTGGGGAGTGCCGGGGAGCTGTTTTTT. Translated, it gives CASSIQVGSAGELFF. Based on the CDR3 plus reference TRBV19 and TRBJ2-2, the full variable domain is DGGITQSPKYLFRKEGQNVTLSCEQNLNHDAMYWYRQDPGQGLRLIYYSQIVNDFQKGDIAEGYSVSREKKESFPLTVTSAQKNPTAFYLCASSIQVGSAGELFFGEGSRLTVL.

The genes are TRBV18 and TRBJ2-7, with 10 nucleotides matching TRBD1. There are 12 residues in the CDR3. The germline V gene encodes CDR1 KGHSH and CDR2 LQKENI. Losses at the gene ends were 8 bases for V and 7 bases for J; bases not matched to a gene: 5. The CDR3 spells CASGGQGREQYF. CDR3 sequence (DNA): TGTGCCAGCGGGGGACAGGGGAGGGAGCAGTACTTC.

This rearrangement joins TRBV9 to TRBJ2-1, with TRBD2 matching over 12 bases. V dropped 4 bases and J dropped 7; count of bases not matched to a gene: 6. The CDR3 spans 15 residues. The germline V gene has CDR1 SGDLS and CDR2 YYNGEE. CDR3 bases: TGTGCCAGCAGCCCCCCTAGCGGGGGGGGAAATGAGCAGTTCTTC. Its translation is CASSPPSGGGNEQFF.